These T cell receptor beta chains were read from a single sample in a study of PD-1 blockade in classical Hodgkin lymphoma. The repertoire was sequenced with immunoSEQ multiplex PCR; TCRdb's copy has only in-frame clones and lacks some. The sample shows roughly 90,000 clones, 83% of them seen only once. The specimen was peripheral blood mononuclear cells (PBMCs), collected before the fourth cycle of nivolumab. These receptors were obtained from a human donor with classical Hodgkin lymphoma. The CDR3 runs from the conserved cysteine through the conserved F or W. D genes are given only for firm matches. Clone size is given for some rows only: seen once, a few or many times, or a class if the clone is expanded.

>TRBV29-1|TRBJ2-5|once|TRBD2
CSGLTVAGGGETQYF
TGCAGCGGCCTTACTGTGGCGGGAGGCGGAGAGACCCAGTACTTC
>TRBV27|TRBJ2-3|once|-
CASSLEGWADTQYF
TGTGCCAGCAGTTTAGAGGGGTGGGCAGATACGCAGTATTTT
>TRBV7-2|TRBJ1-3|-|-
CASSLTAGSISGNTIYF
TGTGCCAGCAGCTTAACCGCCGGGAGCATCTCTGGAAACACCATATATTTT
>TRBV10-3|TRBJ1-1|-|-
CAISGKGGTEAFF
TGTGCCATCAGTGGGAAGGGAGGGACTGAAGCTTTCTTT
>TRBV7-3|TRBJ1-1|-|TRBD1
CASSPRQGANTEAFF
TGTGCCAGCAGCCCTCGACAGGGGGCGAACACTGAAGCTTTCTTT
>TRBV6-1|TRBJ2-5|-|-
CASTRDIQETQYF
TGTGCCAGCACCAGGGACATCCAAGAGACCCAGTACTTC
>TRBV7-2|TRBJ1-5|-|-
CASSLAGFAQPQHF
TGTGCCAGCAGCTTAGCTGGGTTTGCTCAGCCCCAGCATTTT
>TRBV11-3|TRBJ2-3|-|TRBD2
CASSGPGLAGEGDTQYF
TGTGCCAGCAGCGGGCCGGGACTAGCGGGAGAGGGAGATACGCAGTATTTT
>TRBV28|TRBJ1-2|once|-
CASSSMGGWGYGYTF
TGTGCCAGCAGCTCCATGGGGGGCTGGGGTTATGGCTACACCTTC
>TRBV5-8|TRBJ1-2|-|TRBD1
CASSPGQGRDYGYTF
TGTGCCAGCAGCCCCGGACAGGGGAGGGACTATGGCTACACCTTC
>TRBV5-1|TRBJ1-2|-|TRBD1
CASSRSGGRGDGYTF
TGCGCCAGCAGCCGCTCAGGGGGCCGCGGGGATGGCTACACCTTC
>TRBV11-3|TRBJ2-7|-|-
CASSLAGRGYEQYF
TGTGCCAGCAGCTTAGCAGGTCGTGGTTACGAGCAGTACTTC
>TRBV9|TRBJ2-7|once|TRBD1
CASSAFGQGASYEQYF
TGTGCCAGCAGCGCATTCGGACAGGGGGCGTCCTACGAGCAGTACTTC
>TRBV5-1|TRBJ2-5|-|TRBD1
CASSQGQGETQYF
TGCGCCAGCAGCCAAGGACAGGGGGAGACCCAGTACTTC
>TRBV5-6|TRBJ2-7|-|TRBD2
CASSLLGEGSNEQYF
TGTGCCAGCAGCTTGTTGGGGGAGGGGAGCAACGAGCAGTACTTC
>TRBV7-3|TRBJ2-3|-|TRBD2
CASSPGLAGSDTQYF
TGTGCCAGCAGCCCAGGACTAGCGGGATCAGATACGCAGTATTTT
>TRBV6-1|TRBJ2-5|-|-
CASSEGGYLQRETQYF
TGTGCCAGCAGTGAAGGGGGGTATTTACAGAGAGAGACCCAGTACTTC
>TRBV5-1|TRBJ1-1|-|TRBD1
CASSPRTGFTTEAFF
TGCGCCAGCAGCCCAAGGACAGGGTTTACCACTGAAGCTTTCTTT
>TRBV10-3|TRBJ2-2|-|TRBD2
CAARLAANTGELFF
TGTGCCGCGCGACTAGCGGCGAACACCGGGGAGCTGTTTTTT
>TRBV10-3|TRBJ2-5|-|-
CAISEVPQETQYF
TGTGCCATCAGTGAGGTACCCCAAGAGACCCAGTACTTC
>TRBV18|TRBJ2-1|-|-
CASSPLAANNEQFF
TGTGCCAGCTCACCACTAGCGGCCAACAATGAGCAGTTCTTC
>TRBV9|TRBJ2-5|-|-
CASSRNQETQYF
TGTGCCAGCAGCCGAAATCAAGAGACCCAGTACTTC
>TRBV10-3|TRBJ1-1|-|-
CAILGQLNTEAFF
TGTGCCATCCTCGGACAGCTCAACACTGAAGCTTTCTTT
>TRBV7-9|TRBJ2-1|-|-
CASSLARGGPSYNEQFF
TGTGCCAGCAGCTTAGCGCGAGGGGGGCCCTCCTACAATGAGCAGTTCTTC
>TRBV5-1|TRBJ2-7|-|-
CASSPDRLYEQYF
TGCGCCAGCAGCCCGGACAGACTCTACGAGCAGTACTTC
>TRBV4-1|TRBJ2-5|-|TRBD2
CASSQPPGLAEQETQYF
TGCGCCAGCAGCCAACCCCCGGGACTAGCGGAACAAGAGACCCAGTACTTC
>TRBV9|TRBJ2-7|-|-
CASSVGGSSYEQYF
TGTGCCAGCAGCGTAGGGGGAAGCTCCTACGAGCAGTACTTC
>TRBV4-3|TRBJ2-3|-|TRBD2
CASSQTRDYLFTDTQYF
TGCGCCAGCAGCCAAACCCGGGACTACCTTTTCACAGATACGCAGTATTTT
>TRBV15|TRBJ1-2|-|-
CATSRGGGLRTYGYTF
TGTGCCACCAGCAGAGGGGGGGGACTGCGGACCTATGGCTACACCTTC
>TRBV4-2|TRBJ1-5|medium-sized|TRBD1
CASSQGGQEKEPQHF
TGTGCCAGCAGCCAAGGGGGACAGGAAAAGGAGCCCCAGCATTTT
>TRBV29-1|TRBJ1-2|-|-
CSVVLQEHYGYTF
TGCAGCGTTGTGTTACAGGAACACTATGGCTACACCTTC
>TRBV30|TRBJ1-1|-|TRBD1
CAWSTPGQSHPTEAFF
TGTGCCTGGAGTACCCCGGGACAGTCCCATCCCACTGAAGCTTTCTTT
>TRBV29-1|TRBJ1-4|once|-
CSVSDRTNEKLFF
TGCAGCGTTTCGGACAGAACTAATGAAAAACTGTTTTTT
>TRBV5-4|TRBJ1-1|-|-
CASSRLDTEAFF
TGTGCCAGCAGCCGCCTGGACACTGAAGCTTTCTTT
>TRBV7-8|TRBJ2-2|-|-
CASHSRGPGSGELFF
TGTGCCAGCCATTCCCGAGGCCCCGGGTCCGGGGAGCTGTTTTTT
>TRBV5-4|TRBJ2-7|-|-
CASSPALGTGEQYF
TGTGCCAGCAGCCCAGCCTTGGGGACGGGCGAGCAGTACTTC
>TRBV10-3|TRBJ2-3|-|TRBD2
CAISRLAGGPDTQYF
TGTGCCATCAGTCGACTAGCGGGAGGCCCAGATACGCAGTATTTT
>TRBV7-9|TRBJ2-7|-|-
CASSPQGGAAAYEQYF
TGTGCCAGCAGCCCGCAAGGGGGAGCGGCTGCCTACGAGCAGTACTTC
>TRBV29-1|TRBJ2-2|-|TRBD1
CSGQGARTGELFF
TGCAGCGGACAGGGGGCGCGGACCGGGGAGCTGTTTTTT
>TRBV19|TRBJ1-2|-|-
CASSIRSNYGYTF
TGTGCCAGTAGTATCCGCAGTAACTATGGCTACACCTTC
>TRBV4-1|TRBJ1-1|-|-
CASSPQGQFIPEAFF
TGCGCCAGCAGCCCACAGGGACAATTTATTCCTGAAGCTTTCTTT
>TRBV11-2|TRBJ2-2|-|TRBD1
CASSGTRPGTGNTGELFF
TGTGCCAGCAGCGGGACCCGCCCCGGGACAGGGAACACCGGGGAGCTGTTTTTT
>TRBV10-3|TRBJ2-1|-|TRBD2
CAISSGTSGSLEQFF
TGTGCCATCAGTTCCGGGACTAGCGGGAGCCTTGAGCAGTTCTTC
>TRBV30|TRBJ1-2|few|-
CAWSMGNYGYTF
TGTGCCTGGAGTATGGGTAACTATGGCTACACCTTC
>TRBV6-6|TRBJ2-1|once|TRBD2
CASSYSVAGGFHEQFF
TGTGCCAGCAGTTACTCGGTAGCGGGAGGATTCCATGAGCAGTTCTTC
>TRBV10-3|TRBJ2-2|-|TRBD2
CAISSGVANTGELFF
TGTGCCATTTCTAGCGGTGTCGCGAACACCGGGGAGCTGTTTTTT